A single sample gave rise to the 27 T cell receptor beta chains below, sequenced in a study of blood T cells in healthy people across ages. A J-beta primer mix and a sample-barcoded 5' primer were used in a second PCR of about 7 to 12 cycles. TCRdb analysed the 5' RACE reads with MiXCR anew, one entry per CDR3 protein. Counted here are 1.5 million to 2 million distinct CDR3 sequences, about 50% occurring once; the ten biggest clones make up approximately 2.1%. The sample consisted of blood. The receptors were sampled from a woman between 40 and 50 years old in good health.

A few counts support this clonotype. V and J are TRBV13 and TRBJ2-1; 9 nucleotides match TRBD2. This CDR3 region has 14 residues. The trim removed 5 bases at V and 6 bases at J, leaving 5 bases unmatched. Germline V gene data show CDR1 as PRHDT and CDR2 as FYEKMQ (reference sequence). The CDR3: CASSLQTSGNEQFF. CDR3 DNA sequence: TGTGCCAGCAGCCTACAGACTAGCGGCAATGAGCAGTTCTTC.

The gene calls are TRBV6-5 and TRBJ1-2; D not resolved. V shed 0 bases and J shed 2 bases, with 16 bases lying between them. Germline loops: CDR1 MNHEY, CDR2 SVGAGI. CDR3 length equals 17 residues. The CDR3, as DNA: TGTGCCAGCAGTTACTCAGTTCGAGGAGGGTGGAACTATGGCTACACCTTC. Translation: CASSYSVRGGWNYGYTF.

This clonotype appeared a few times. The rearrangement uses TRBV7-2 and TRBJ2-5; D might be TRBD2 (5 bases). CDR1 and CDR2 (germline): SGHTA, FQGNSA. CDR3 size: 14 residues. V was cut by 3 bases and J by 4 bases, with 12 bases left in between. CDR3 nucleotides: TGTGCCAGCAGCTTCGCGAGCGGCAGAGAGACCCAGTACTTC. Protein sequence: CASSFASGRETQYF.

This clonotype came up a few times. This chain uses TRBV6-2 or TRBV6-3 with TRBJ2-7; TRBD2 is a possible D gene (6 bases). Germline V gene data show CDR1 as MNHEY and CDR2 as SVGEGT. The CDR3 has 14 amino acids. V was pared by 5 bases and J by 4 bases, with 15 bases between. In DNA, the CDR3 is TGTGCCAGCAGTCCCGGGACTCAGACTTACGAGCAGTACTTC. Its translation: CASSPGTQTYEQYF.

This clonotype appeared a few times. This rearrangement joins TRBV7-2 to TRBJ2-5; 9 bases agree with TRBD1. The CDR3 spans 15 residues. V trimming: 1 base; J trimming: 4 bases; junction bases outside the gene matches: 4. From germline, CDR1 is SGHTA and CDR2 FQGNSA. The CDR3 here is CASSLVWDRVETQYF. CDR3 in DNA: TGTGCCAGCAGCTTAGTGTGGGACAGGGTAGAGACCCAGTACTTC. Drawing the rest from reference TRBV7-2 and TRBJ2-5, the complete variable domain is GAGVSQSPSNKVTEKGKDVELRCDPISGHTALYWYRQSLGQGLEFLIYFQGNSAPDKSGLPSDRFSAERTGGSVSTLTIQRTQQEDSAVYLCASSLVWDRVETQYFGPGTRLLVL.

The chain has TRBV3-1 and TRBJ2-7; D assignment may be TRBD1 or TRBD2 (5 bases each). The J call is uncertain, as TRBJ2-5 better fits the DNA end. CDR1 and CDR2 from the germline V gene are LGHDT and YNNKEL (reference sequence). The CDR3 is 15 residues long. CDR3 in DNA: TGTGCCAGCAGCCAAGATCCCCGGGGCCCAGAGACCCAGTACTTC. Translation gives CASSQDPRGPETQYF.

The chain links TRBV12-3 or TRBV12-4 to TRBJ1-2; 7 bases are a match to TRBD1. The CDR3 totals 14 residues. The J segment lost 8 bases and the V segment lost 2 bases, leaving 8 bases of the junction unmatched. CDR3 residues: CASSLRETGMGYTF. CDR3 nucleotide sequence: TGTGCCAGCAGTTTAAGGGAGACAGGGATGGGCTACACCTTC.

Notes on this clonotype: One end of the junction fails to match germline, which may point to a read error. The chain links TRBV20-1 to TRBJ1-2; D is unresolved. The CDR3 contains 16 residues. Germline values: CDR1 DFQATT, CDR2 SNEGSKA (reference sequence). CDR3 loop: CSTRMRTRETNYGYTF. CDR3 DNA: TGCAGTACTAGAATGAGGACGAGAGAGACTAACTATGGCTACACCTTC.

This clonotype has a handful of counts. The gene calls are TRBV10-3 and TRBJ2-7; D ambiguous. CDR1 and CDR2 (germline): ENHRY, SYGVKD. The CDR3 is 11 amino acids. V shed 8 bases and J shed 3 bases, with 8 bases lying between them. The CDR3 protein is CAIGKDYEQYF. CDR3 DNA sequence: TGTGCCATCGGGAAAGACTACGAGCAGTACTTC.

The rearrangement joins TRBV29-1 to TRBJ1-2; D is uncertain. CDR3 size: 15 residues. Germline CDR1 reads SQVTM; CDR2 reads ANQGSEA. Trimming shortened V by 0 bases and J by 4 bases, and 15 bases separated the two germline ends. CDR3 protein: CSVEDPRGRSYGYTF. In nucleotides, the CDR3 is TGCAGCGTTGAAGATCCGCGTGGACGGTCCTATGGCTACACCTTC.

V gene TRBV7-2 combines with J gene TRBJ2-1, with D perhaps matching TRBD2 (5 bases). The V and J ends lost 5 bases and 2 bases respectively, with 13 bases between them. The CDR3 totals 15 residues. From germline, CDR1 is SGHTA and CDR2 FQGNSA. The CDR3 DNA follows: TGTGCCAGCAGCCCCCTGCCGGGGACCTACAATGAGCAGTTCTTC. Protein sequence: CASSPLPGTYNEQFF.

The CDR3 coding sequence is TGTGCCAGCTCGCCTGGGGGACTCGGATACGAGCAGTACTTC. Its protein product is CASSPGGLGYEQYF. The chain links TRBV6-6 to TRBJ2-4, with a weak D call TRBD2 (6 bases). The J call may not be correct, given that the DNA end is closer to TRBJ2-7. CDR3 length equals 14 residues. The V gene's germline CDR1 is MNHNY and CDR2 SVGAGI (reference sequence).

This clonotype was seen more than once but under ten times. The J gene is TRBJ2-1, the V gene TRBV7-3; TRBD1 aligns across 8 bases. This CDR3 has 15 amino acids. CDR1 SGHTA and CDR2 FQGTGA come from the germline V gene. The trim removed 4 bases at V and 6 bases at J, leaving 8 bases unmatched. The CDR3 protein is CASSSTGGKLNEQFF. The CDR3 DNA reads TGTGCCAGCAGCTCAACAGGGGGTAAACTCAATGAGCAGTTCTTC.

The rearrangement links TRBV5-1 to TRBJ2-7; D gene uncertain. CDR1 and CDR2 (germline): SGHRS, YFSETQ. Trimming cost V 0 bases and J 3 bases, with 19 bases left between them. This CDR3 region has 17 residues. CDR3 sequence (DNA): TGCGCCAGCAGCTTGGGGGTGTCTGTCGAAAACCGCTACGAGCAGTACTTC. Protein sequence: CASSLGVSVENRYEQYF.

The genes are TRBV11-2 and TRBJ2-4; D is tentatively TRBD1 or TRBD2 (5 bases each). The DNA end lines up better with TRBJ2-7; the J call may be wrong. CDR3 size: 13 residues. Germline lookup yields CDR1 SGHAT and CDR2 FQNNGV. CDR3 coding DNA: TGTGCCAGCAGTCAGAAGGGACCCTACGAGCAGTACTTC. Amino acid sequence: CASSQKGPYEQYF.

V usage is TRBV4-3 and J usage is TRBJ1-4, with no clear D. The germline CDR1 and CDR2 sequences are LGHNA and YSLEER. V was clipped by 1 base and J by 8 bases, with 5 bases between them. This CDR3 comprises 12 residues. The CDR3 here is CASSQVYEKLFF. CDR3 nucleotide sequence: TGCGCCAGCAGCCAAGTTTACGAAAAACTGTTTTTT.

The V call is TRBV4-1, the J call TRBJ2-7, with unresolved D. Trimming pared 0 bases from V and 0 bases from J, leaving 18 bases between. This CDR3 region has 18 residues. Germline CDR1 reads MGHRA; CDR2 reads YSYEKL. CDR3 nucleotides: TGCGCCAGCAGCCAAGATATATACGGCCCCGGTGGCTCCTACGAGCAGTACTTC. Its protein is CASSQDIYGPGGSYEQYF.

This clonotype occurred a few times. A much larger clone sits a single nucleotide away, making a read error possible. The CDR3 sequence: CGVDRGQETQYF. DNA for the CDR3: TGCGGCGTTGACAGGGGCCAAGAGACCCAGTACTTC. The chain has TRBV29-1 and TRBJ2-5, with 8 bases that match TRBD1. The CDR3 is 12 residues long. The germline gives CDR1 SQVTM, CDR2 ANQGSEA.

V usage is TRBV4-3 and J usage is TRBJ2-4, with 7 bases aligning to TRBD2. The end of the DNA is better explained by TRBJ2-7, so the J call may be wrong. Germline CDR1 reads LGHNA; CDR2 reads YSLEER. The CDR3 totals 16 residues. The CDR3 region has the DNA TGCGCCAGCAGCCAAGATGGTGGGAGGGGAGCCTACGAGCAGTACTTC. This codes for CASSQDGGRGAYEQYF.

The chain couples TRBV7-8 to TRBJ2-7; D is uncertain. This CDR3 spans 15 amino acids. Trimming pared 0 bases from V and 4 bases from J, leaving 13 bases between. CDR1 is SGHVS, CDR2 FQNEAQ, per germline. The CDR3 is CASSLALVLSYEQYF. The CDR3 region has the DNA TGTGCCAGCAGCTTAGCGCTCGTGCTTTCATACGAGCAGTACTTC.

For this clonotype: One junction end disagrees with the germline gene, perhaps due to a read error. The V and J genes are TRBV3-1 and TRBJ2-7; 8 bases are shared with TRBD1. The CDR3 is 17 residues long. Germline-derived CDR1 and CDR2 are LGHDT and YNNKEL (reference sequence). The DNA for the CDR3 is TGTGCCTGCAGCCAAGGGCAGGGGGCAGGGAAGCGATACGAGCAGTACTTC. Translation: CACSQGQGAGKRYEQYF.

This clonotype was counted many times. This sequence joins TRBV14 and TRBJ2-5; TRBD2 matches 7 bases. Germline V gene data show CDR1 as SGHDN and CDR2 as FVKESK. V dropped 0 bases and J dropped 4; count of bases not matched to a gene: 8. The CDR3 extends over 16 amino acids. The CDR3 is CASSQELGGLGETQYF. In DNA, the CDR3 is TGTGCCAGCAGCCAAGAGTTGGGAGGGTTAGGAGAGACCCAGTACTTC.

This chain uses TRBV11-2 with TRBJ2-5; the D gene is possibly TRBD1 (5 bases). The CDR3 extends over 15 amino acids. Germline V gene data show CDR1 as SGHAT and CDR2 as FQNNGV. Trimming took 5 bases from V and 2 from J, leaving 15 bases between them. The CDR3, as DNA: TGTGCCAGCAGCCCCCGGTGGGGCGGACAAGAGACCCAGTACTTC. Amino acid sequence: CASSPRWGGQETQYF.

V gene TRBV2 combines with J gene TRBJ2-3; TRBD1 aligns across 9 bases. The CDR3 loop spans 16 amino acids. Germline CDR1 reads SNHLY; CDR2 reads FYNNEI. Trimming cost V 2 bases and J 7 bases; bases outside gene matches: 10. In nucleotides, the CDR3 is TGTGCCAGCAGTGAAAGGAGGGGACAGGGTTCGAATACGCAGTATTTT. Protein product: CASSERRGQGSNTQYF.

The V and J genes are TRBV6-5 and TRBJ2-5, with a tentative D call TRBD1 (6 bases). The CDR3 length is 15 residues. Trimming shortened V by 0 bases and J by 3 bases, and 11 bases separated the two germline ends. The V gene's germline CDR1 is MNHEY and CDR2 SVGAGI. DNA for the CDR3: TGTGCCAGCAGTTACTCCGGGACAACTAAAGAGACCCAGTACTTC. Translated, it gives CASSYSGTTKETQYF.

The chain joins TRBV29-1 to TRBJ2-7; D remains unclear. This CDR3 spans 11 amino acids. CDR1 is SQVTM, CDR2 ANQGSEA, per germline. With 6 bases removed from V and 4 bases from J, the gap between germline ends came to 10 bases. The CDR3 region is CSVGSEYEQYF. The CDR3 nucleotides are TGCAGCGTGGGGTCCGAGTACGAGCAGTACTTC.

This clonotype turned up a few times. The chain is built from TRBV28 and TRBJ1-4; D possibly corresponds to TRBD1 (6 bases). The V gene's germline CDR1 is MDHEN and CDR2 SYDVKM. The CDR3 is 13 residues long. Written as DNA, the CDR3 is TGTGCGACCACAGGGACTCCCCTCTCAAAACTGTTTTTT. It yields the protein CATTGTPLSKLFF.